Listed below are T cell receptor beta chains from one sample, sequenced in a study of control samples from healthy donors and cancer patients. TCRdb's table, derived via immunoSEQ multiplex PCR, lists solely in-frame clones and lacks some. Among roughly 180,000 clones listed, 80% to 95% were seen once. Sequenced input: blood. These receptors came from a woman in her fifties or sixties in good health. CDR3s include the opening cysteine and the closing phenylalanine or tryptophan. The order of the fields is clone size, J gene, V gene, CDR3 protein. Clone size appears in some rows only: once, few, many, or a class for an expanded clone.

abundance: NA
j_gene: TRBJ1-5
v_gene: TRBV7-2
CDR3aa: CASSQGQGGPNQPQHF

abundance: NA
j_gene: TRBJ2-6
v_gene: TRBV6-2/TRBV6-3
CDR3aa: CASSYTIGANVLTF

abundance: NA
j_gene: TRBJ2-7
v_gene: TRBV27
CDR3aa: CASSLFQGAVYEQYF

abundance: NA
j_gene: TRBJ1-1
v_gene: TRBV18
CDR3aa: CASSPSRGAEAFF

abundance: NA
j_gene: TRBJ1-4
v_gene: TRBV6-1
CDR3aa: CASSEGSSTNEKLFF

abundance: NA
j_gene: TRBJ1-5
v_gene: TRBV18
CDR3aa: CASSPQGQSNQPQHF

abundance: NA
j_gene: TRBJ1-2
v_gene: TRBV9
CDR3aa: CASSSGTGVIDYGYTF

abundance: NA
j_gene: TRBJ2-7
v_gene: TRBV4-2
CDR3aa: CASSHFLGSYEQYF

abundance: NA
j_gene: TRBJ2-1
v_gene: TRBV6-6
CDR3aa: CATHVARTGVNEQFF

abundance: once
j_gene: TRBJ2-7
v_gene: TRBV6-5
CDR3aa: CASRPGRKSSYEQYF

abundance: NA
j_gene: TRBJ2-7
v_gene: TRBV14
CDR3aa: CASSLGFYEQYF

abundance: NA
j_gene: TRBJ2-1
v_gene: TRBV7-2
CDR3aa: CASSLLPGLAGRLNEQFF

abundance: once
j_gene: TRBJ1-6
v_gene: TRBV19
CDR3aa: CASSLPGTGGNSPLHF